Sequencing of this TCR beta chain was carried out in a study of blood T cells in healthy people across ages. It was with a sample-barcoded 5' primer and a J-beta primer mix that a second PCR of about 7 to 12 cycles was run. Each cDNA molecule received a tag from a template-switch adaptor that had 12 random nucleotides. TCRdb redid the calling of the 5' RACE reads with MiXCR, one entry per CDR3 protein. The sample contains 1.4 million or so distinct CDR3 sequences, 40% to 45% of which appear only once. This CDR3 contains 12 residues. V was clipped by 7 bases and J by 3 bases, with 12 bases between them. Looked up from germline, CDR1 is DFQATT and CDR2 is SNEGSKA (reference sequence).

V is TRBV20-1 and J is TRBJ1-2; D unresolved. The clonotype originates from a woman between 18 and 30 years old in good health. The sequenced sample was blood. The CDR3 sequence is CSVPDLDYGYTF. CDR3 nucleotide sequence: TGCAGTGTCCCGGACTTGGACTATGGCTACACCTTC.